A selection of T cell receptor beta chains follows, all from one sample in a study of T cells after yellow fever vaccination. MiXCR, applied by TCRdb to the 5' RACE reads, yields one record per CDR3 protein. The profile shows more than 300,000 distinct CDR3 sequences, over 3.5% of them singletons. The sample consisted of PBMCs, taken 15 days after the yellow fever booster vaccination. Receptors were obtained from a man younger than 30 who received the YFV17D yellow fever vaccine. The CDR3 runs from the conserved cysteine through the conserved F or W. The D gene is left open where the match is weak. The listing skips clone size in some rows; elsewhere it reads once, few, many or a size class.

D: TRBD2; J: TRBJ2-7; size: many; V: TRBV12-3/TRBV12-4; CDR3: CASNLDLGLAGGPYEQYF; DNA: TGTGCCAGCAATCTTGATCTCGGCCTAGCGGGGGGCCCCTACGAGCAGTACTTC
D: TRBD1; J: TRBJ2-5; size: -; V: TRBV24-1; CDR3: CATSDPTGDREETQYF; DNA: TGTGCCACCAGTGATCCTACAGGGGATAGGGAAGAGACCCAGTACTTC
D: -; J: TRBJ1-5; size: many; V: TRBV15; CDR3: CATSRGSNQPQHF; DNA: TGTGCCACCAGCAGAGGTAGCAATCAGCCCCAGCATTTT
D: TRBD1; J: TRBJ2-2; size: many; V: TRBV29-1; CDR3: CSVRDRLNTGELFF; DNA: TGCAGCGTTCGGGACAGGCTTAACACCGGGGAGCTGTTTTTT
D: -; J: TRBJ1-2; size: -; V: TRBV7-9; CDR3: CASSPWGYGYTF; DNA: TGTGCCAGCAGCCCGTGGGGTTATGGCTACACCTTC
D: TRBD2; J: TRBJ2-3; size: many; V: TRBV9; CDR3: CASSPPPSSGRDTQYF; DNA: TGTGCCAGCAGCCCCCCCCCCTCTAGCGGTCGGGATACGCAGTATTTT
D: -; J: TRBJ2-5; size: -; V: TRBV9; CDR3: CASSVGGRGAGSAQETQYF; DNA: TGTGCCAGCAGCGTAGGCGGTCGGGGGGCGGGTTCGGCCCAAGAGACCCAGTACTTC
D: -; J: TRBJ2-3; size: -; V: TRBV29-1; CDR3: CSVGLTNTDTQYF; DNA: TGCAGCGTAGGACTGACGAACACAGATACGCAGTATTTT
D: -; J: TRBJ2-5; size: -; V: TRBV11-2; CDR3: CASSPGTHKKETQYF; DNA: TGTGCCAGCAGCCCCGGGACCCATAAAAAAGAGACCCAGTACTTC
D: TRBD2; J: TRBJ2-1; size: few; V: TRBV20-1; CDR3: CSAPRHGLASYNEQFF; DNA: TGCAGTGCTCCGCGACACGGACTAGCGTCCTACAATGAGCAGTTCTTC
D: -; J: TRBJ2-4; size: many; V: TRBV5-5; CDR3: CASSSPGAAKNIQYF; DNA: TGTGCCAGCAGCTCCCCAGGGGCCGCCAAAAACATTCAGTACTTC
D: -; J: TRBJ2-7; size: many; V: TRBV7-9; CDR3: CASSLSTSQSYEQYF; DNA: TGTGCCAGCAGCTTATCCACTTCTCAGTCCTACGAGCAGTACTTC
D: -; J: TRBJ1-1; size: many; V: TRBV5-6; CDR3: CASSVDIDTEAFF; DNA: TGTGCCAGCAGCGTGGACATTGACACTGAAGCTTTCTTT
D: -; J: TRBJ1-2; size: many; V: TRBV30; CDR3: CAWSVLSGYTF; DNA: TGTGCCTGGAGTGTACTCAGCGGCTACACCTTC
D: TRBD2; J: TRBJ2-1; size: few; V: TRBV7-2; CDR3: CASSYPGLAGGGEQFF; DNA: TGTGCCAGCAGCTACCCGGGACTAGCGGGGGGAGGAGAGCAGTTCTTC
D: -; J: TRBJ1-3; size: few; V: TRBV12-3/TRBV12-4; CDR3: CASTPNPGNTIYF; DNA: TGTGCCAGCACCCCCAACCCTGGAAACACCATATATTTT
D: -; J: TRBJ2-4; size: many; V: TRBV5-1; CDR3: CASSLLGSAKNIQYF; DNA: TGCGCCAGCAGCTTGTTAGGTTCAGCCAAAAACATTCAGTACTTC
D: -; J: TRBJ2-3; size: -; V: TRBV5-6; CDR3: CASSHRTIRTDTQYF; DNA: TGTGCCAGCAGCCATAGGACTATTCGCACAGATACGCAGTATTTT
D: -; J: TRBJ2-3; size: many; V: TRBV7-2; CDR3: CASSPTSHGLTDTQYF; DNA: TGTGCCAGCAGCCCAACAAGTCATGGGCTTACAGATACGCAGTATTTT